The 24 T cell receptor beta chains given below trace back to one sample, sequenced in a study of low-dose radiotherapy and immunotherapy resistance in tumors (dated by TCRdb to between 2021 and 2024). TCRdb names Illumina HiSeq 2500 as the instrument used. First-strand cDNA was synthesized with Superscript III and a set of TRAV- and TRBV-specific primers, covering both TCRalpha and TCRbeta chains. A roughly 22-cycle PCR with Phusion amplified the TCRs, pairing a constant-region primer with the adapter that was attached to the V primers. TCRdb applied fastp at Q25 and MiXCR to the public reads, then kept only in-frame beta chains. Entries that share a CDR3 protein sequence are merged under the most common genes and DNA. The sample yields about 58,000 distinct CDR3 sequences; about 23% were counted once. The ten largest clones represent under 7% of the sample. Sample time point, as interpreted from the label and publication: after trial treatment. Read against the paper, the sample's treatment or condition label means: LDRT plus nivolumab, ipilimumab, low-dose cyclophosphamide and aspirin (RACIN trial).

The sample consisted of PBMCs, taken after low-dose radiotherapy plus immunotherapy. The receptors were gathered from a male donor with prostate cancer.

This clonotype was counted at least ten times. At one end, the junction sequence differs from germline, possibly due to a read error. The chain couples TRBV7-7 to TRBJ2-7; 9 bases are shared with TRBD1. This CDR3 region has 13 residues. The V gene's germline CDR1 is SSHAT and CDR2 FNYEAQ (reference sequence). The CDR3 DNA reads TGTGCTAGCAGCCCCGACAGGGGGTACGAGCAGTACTTC. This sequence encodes CASSPDRGYEQYF.

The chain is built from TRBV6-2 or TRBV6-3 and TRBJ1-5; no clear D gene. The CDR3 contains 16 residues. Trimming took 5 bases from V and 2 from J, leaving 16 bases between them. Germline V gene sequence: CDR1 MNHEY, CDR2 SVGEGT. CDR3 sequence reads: CASSPTFTPGNQPQHF. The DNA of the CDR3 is TGTGCCAGCAGTCCTACTTTCACTCCGGGCAATCAGCCCCAGCATTTT.

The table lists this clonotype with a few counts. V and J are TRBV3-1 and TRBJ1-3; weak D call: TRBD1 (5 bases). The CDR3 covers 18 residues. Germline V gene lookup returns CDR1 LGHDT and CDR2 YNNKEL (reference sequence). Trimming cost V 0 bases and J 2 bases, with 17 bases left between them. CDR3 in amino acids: CASSQELILKGTGNTIYF. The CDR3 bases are TGTGCCAGCAGCCAAGAATTAATCCTAAAGGGGACTGGAAACACCATATATTTT.

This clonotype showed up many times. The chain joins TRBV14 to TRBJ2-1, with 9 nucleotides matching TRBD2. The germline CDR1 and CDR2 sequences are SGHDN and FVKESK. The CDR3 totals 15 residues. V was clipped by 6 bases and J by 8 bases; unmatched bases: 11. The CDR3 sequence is CASSSRPSGIYEQFF. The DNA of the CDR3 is TGTGCCAGCAGTTCGCGGCCTAGCGGGATCTATGAGCAGTTCTTC.

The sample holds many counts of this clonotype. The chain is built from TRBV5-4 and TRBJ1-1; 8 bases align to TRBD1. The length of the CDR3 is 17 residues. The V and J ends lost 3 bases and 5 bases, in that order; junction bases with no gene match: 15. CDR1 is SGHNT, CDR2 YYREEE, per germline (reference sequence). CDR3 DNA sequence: TGTGCCAGCAGCTCCCCCGTAGGGGCAGGGGGCCGAACTGAAGCTTTCTTT. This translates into CASSSPVGAGGRTEAFF.

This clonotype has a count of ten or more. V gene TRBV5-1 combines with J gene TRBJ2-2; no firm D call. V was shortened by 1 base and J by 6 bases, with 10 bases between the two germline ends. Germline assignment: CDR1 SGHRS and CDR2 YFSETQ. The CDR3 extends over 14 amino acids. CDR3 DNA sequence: TGCGCCAGCAGCTTGAACTGGGTTTCCGGGGAGCTGTTTTTT. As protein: CASSLNWVSGELFF.

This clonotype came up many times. The chain's CDR3 is CASSIGQGNENEQFF. Here the CDR3 DNA reads TGTGCCAGCAGCATAGGACAGGGGAACGAGAATGAGCAGTTCTTC. The chain has TRBV12-3 or TRBV12-4 and TRBJ2-1; TRBD1 agrees at 9 bases. The CDR3 spans 15 residues. J lost 7 bases, V lost 6 bases, and 10 bases had no gene match.

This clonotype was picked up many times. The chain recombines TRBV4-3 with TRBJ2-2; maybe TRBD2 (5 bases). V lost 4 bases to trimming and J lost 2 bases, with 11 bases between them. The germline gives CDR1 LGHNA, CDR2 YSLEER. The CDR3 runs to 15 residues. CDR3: CASSPDYGNTGELFF. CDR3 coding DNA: TGCGCCAGCAGCCCCGACTACGGAAACACCGGGGAGCTGTTTTTT.

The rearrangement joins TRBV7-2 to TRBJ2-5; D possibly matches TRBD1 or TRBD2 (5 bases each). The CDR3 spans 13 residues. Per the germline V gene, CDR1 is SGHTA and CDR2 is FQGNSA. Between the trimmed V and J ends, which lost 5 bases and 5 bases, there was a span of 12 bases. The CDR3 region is CASSVGVGETQYF. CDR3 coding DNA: TGTGCCAGCAGCGTGGGGGTGGGTGAGACCCAGTACTTC.

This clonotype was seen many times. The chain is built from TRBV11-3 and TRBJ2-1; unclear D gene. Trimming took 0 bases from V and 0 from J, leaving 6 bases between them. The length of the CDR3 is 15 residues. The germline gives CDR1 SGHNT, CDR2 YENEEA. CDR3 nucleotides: TGTGCCAGCAGCTTAGAGGAAAGCTCCTACAATGAGCAGTTCTTC. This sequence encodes CASSLEESSYNEQFF.

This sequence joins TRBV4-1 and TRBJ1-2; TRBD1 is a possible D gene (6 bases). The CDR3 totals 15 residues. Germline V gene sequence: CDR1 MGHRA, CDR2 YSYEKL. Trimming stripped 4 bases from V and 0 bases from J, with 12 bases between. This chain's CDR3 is CASSPSDSSNYGYTF. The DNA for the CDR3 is TGCGCCAGCAGCCCATCGGACAGCTCTAACTATGGCTACACCTTC.

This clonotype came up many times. The CDR3 DNA reads TGTGCCAGCAGCCAAGGGGCAGGGGGCTACAATGAGCAGTTCTTC. Translating gives CASSQGAGGYNEQFF. The J gene is TRBJ2-1, the V gene TRBV11-2; the match to TRBD1 covers 7 bases. From germline, CDR1 is SGHAT and CDR2 FQNNGV. V gave up 5 bases and J gave up 3 bases; unmatched junction bases: 7. The CDR3 totals 15 residues.

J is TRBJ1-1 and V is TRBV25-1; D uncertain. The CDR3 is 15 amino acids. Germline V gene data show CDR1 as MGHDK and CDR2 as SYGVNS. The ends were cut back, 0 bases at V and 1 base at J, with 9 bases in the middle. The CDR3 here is CASSEYSAGNTEAFF. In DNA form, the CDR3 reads TGTGCCAGCAGTGAATATAGCGCAGGGAACACTGAAGCTTTCTTT.

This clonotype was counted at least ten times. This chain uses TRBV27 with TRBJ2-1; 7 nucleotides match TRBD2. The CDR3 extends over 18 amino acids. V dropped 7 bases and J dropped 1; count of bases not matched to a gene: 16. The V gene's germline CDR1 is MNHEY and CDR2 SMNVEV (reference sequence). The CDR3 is CASIPQGAGVVSYNEQFF. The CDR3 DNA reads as TGTGCCAGCATCCCTCAAGGGGCGGGAGTCGTTTCCTACAATGAGCAGTTCTTC.

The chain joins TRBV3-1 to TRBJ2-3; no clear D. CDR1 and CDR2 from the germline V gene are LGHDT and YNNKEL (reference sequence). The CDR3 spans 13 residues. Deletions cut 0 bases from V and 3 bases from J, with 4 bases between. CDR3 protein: CASSQELTDTQYF. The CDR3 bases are TGTGCCAGCAGCCAAGAATTGACAGATACGCAGTATTTT.

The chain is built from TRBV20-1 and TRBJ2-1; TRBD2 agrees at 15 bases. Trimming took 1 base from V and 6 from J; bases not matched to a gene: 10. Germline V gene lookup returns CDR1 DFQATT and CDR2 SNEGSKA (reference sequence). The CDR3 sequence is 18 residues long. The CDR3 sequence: CSARVGRTSGGGINEQFF. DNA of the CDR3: TGCAGTGCTAGAGTTGGGAGGACTAGCGGGGGGGGAATCAATGAGCAGTTCTTC.

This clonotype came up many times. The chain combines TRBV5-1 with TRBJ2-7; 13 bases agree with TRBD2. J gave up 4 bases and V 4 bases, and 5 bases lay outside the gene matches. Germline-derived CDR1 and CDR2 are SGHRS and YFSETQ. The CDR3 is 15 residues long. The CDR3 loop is CASSPGTSGIYEQYF. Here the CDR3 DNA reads TGCGCCAGCAGCCCCGGGACTAGCGGGATATACGAGCAGTACTTC.

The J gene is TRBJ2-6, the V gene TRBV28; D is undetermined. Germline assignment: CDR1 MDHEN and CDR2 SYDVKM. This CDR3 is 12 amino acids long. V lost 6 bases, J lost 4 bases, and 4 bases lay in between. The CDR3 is CASRTGANVLTF. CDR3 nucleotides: TGTGCCAGCAGAACCGGGGCCAACGTCCTGACTTTC.

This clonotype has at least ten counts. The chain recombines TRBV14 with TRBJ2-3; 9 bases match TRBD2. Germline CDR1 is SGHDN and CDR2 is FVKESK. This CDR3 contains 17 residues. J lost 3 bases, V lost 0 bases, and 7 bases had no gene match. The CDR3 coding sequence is TGTGCCAGCAGCCAAGATGAGGCGGGAGGGCCAACAGATACGCAGTATTTT. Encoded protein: CASSQDEAGGPTDTQYF. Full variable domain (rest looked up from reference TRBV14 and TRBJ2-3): EAGVTQFPSHSVIEKGQTVTLRCDPISGHDNLYWYRRVMGKEIKFLLHFVKESKQDESGMPNNRFLAERTGGTYSTLKVQPAELEDSGVYFCASSQDEAGGPTDTQYFGPGTRLTVL.

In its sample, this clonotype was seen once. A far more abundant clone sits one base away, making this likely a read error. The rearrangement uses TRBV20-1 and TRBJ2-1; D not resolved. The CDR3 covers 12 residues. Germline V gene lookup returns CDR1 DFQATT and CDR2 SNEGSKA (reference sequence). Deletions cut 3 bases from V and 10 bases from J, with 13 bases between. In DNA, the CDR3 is TGCAGTGCTAGGCCGGCCTCGTACGAGCAGTTCTTC. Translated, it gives CSARPASYEQFF.

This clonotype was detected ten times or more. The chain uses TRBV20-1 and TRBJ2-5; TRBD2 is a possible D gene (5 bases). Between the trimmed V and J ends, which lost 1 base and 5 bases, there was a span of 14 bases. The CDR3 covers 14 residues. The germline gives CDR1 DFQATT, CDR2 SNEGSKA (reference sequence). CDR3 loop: CSARGRSVGETQYF. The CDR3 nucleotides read TGCAGTGCTAGAGGGAGGAGCGTCGGGGAGACCCAGTACTTC.

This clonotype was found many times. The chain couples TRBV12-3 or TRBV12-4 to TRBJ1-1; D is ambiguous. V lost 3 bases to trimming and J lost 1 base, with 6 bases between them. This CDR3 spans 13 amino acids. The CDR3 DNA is TGTGCCAGCAGTTTGGGGAAGAACACTGAAGCTTTCTTT. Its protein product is CASSLGKNTEAFF.

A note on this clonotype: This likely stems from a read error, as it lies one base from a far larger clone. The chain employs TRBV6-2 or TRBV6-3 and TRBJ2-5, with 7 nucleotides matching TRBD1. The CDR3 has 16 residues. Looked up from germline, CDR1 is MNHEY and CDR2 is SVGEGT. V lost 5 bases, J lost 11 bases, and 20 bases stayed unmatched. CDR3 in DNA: TGTGCCAGCAGTCACGCGTGGACAGGTCGAGGGGTCGGGCAGTACTTC. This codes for CASSHAWTGRGVGQYF.

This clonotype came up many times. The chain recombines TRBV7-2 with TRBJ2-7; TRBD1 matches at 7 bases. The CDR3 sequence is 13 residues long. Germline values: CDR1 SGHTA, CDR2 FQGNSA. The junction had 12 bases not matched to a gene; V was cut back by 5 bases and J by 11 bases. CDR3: CASSPSSRQGEYF. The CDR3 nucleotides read TGTGCCAGCAGCCCTTCCTCCAGACAGGGAGAGTACTTC.